What follows describes a single T cell receptor (beta chain). In its sample, this clone was seen once. The antigen it binds to is not known. It has no much larger one-base neighbor in the sample; base qualities were not kept. Reading the germline V gene (reference sequence) gives CDR1 MNHEY and CDR2 SMNVEV. Taken from cysteine to phenylalanine, the CDR3 has 13 residues. Only the CDR3 part of the read is kept: 39 bases, read in frame from the first base. V trim: 4 bases; J trim: 7 bases; unmatched bases: 6. This entry is derived from a study of T cell changes during pregnancy in multiple sclerosis (dated by TCRdb to between 2019 and 2020). Background for the entire study: In women with multiple sclerosis, the researchers looked at how the T cell repertoire shifted as pregnancy progressed.

The library was made by the immunoSEQ multiplex PCR assay. The table comes from immuneACCESS by way of TCRdb, which keeps in-frame sequences with V and J called. Part of the clones is missing from these tables; in studies checked, under half for an unresolved V gene and the rest for unknown reasons. Here the sample has about 9,000 clones; 87% occur a single time. The ten top clones hold about a tenth of the sample. The receptor chain draws on TRBV27 and TRBJ2-7; a stretch of 8 junction bases matches TRBD1. The sequence was collected from a female donor in good health, enrolled as a control in a pregnancy study. The input for sequencing was CD8+ T cells from peripheral blood mononuclear cells, taken in the first trimester of pregnancy. CDR3 protein: CASSSGGRFEQYF. The DNA reads as follows: TGTGCCAGCAGTTCAGGGGGCCGGTTTGAGCAGTACTTC.